This entry concerns a single TCR beta chain. The antigen is undetermined. This sample is drawn from a study of shared clonotypes between healthy human individuals. Division of CD4+ cells produced a CD45RA+ naive subset and a CD45RA-negative memory subset. The data were produced by immunoSEQ multiplex PCR, yet TCRdb's version contains in-frame clones alone and is incomplete. The repertoire holds about 1 million clones, with approximately 76% as singletons. CDR1 and CDR2 from the germline V gene are SQVTM and ANQGSEA. The V and J ends lost 4 bases and 8 bases respectively, with 8 bases between them. This CDR3 is built from 10 residues. Regarding the study as a whole: Since donors were few, the genetic and exposure-history diversity represented was limited.

The sample comprised memory CD4+ T cells sorted from blood. This sample's subset: CD45RA-negative fraction. This TCR derives from a young man in good health. The gene calls are TRBV29-1 and TRBJ1-1; D gene uncertain. The CDR3 region is CSVGEIEAFF. The CDR3 DNA reads TGCAGCGTTGGGGAGATAGAAGCTTTCTTT.